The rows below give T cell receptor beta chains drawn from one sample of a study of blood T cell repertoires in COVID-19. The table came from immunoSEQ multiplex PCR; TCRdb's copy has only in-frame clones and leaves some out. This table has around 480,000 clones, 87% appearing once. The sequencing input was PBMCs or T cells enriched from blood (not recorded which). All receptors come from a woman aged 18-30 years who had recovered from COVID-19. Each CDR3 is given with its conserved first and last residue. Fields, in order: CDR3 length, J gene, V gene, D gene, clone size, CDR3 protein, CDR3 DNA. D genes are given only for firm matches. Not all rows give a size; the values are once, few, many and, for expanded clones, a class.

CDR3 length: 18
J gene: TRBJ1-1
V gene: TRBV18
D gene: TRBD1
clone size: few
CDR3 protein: CASSPRLGGVGGDTEAFF
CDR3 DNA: TGTGCCAGCTCACCACGTTTAGGGGGCGTCGGGGGTGACACTGAAGCTTTCTTT

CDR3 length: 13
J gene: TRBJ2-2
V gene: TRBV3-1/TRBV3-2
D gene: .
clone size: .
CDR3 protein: CASRKSSTGELFF
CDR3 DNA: TGTGCCAGCAGGAAATCTAGCACCGGGGAGCTGTTTTTT

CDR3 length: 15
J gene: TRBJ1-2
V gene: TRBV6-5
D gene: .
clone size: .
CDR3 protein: CASSSLRRGYDGYTF
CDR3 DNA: TGTGCCAGCAGTTCCCTCCGCAGGGGATACGATGGCTACACCTTC

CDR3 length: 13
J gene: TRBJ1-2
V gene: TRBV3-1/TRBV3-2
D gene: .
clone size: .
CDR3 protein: CASSPRGEGGYTF
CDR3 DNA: TGTGCCAGCAGCCCCAGAGGGGAGGGGGGCTACACCTTC

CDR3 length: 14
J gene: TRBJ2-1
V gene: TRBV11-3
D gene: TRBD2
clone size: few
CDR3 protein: CASSAGPTYNEQFF
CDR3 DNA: TGTGCCAGCTCAGCGGGGCCTACCTACAATGAGCAGTTCTTC

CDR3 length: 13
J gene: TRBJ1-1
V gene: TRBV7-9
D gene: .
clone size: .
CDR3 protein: CASSGRDTTEAFF
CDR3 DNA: TGTGCCAGCAGCGGCAGGGATACCACTGAAGCTTTCTTT

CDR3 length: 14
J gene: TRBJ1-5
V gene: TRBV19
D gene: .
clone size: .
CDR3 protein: CASSRTGGGKPQHF
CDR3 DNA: TGTGCCAGTAGCCGAACCGGGGGGGGGAAGCCCCAGCATTTT

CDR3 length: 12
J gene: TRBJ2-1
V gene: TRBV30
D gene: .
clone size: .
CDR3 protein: CAWSSTYNEQFF
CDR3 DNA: TGTGCCTGGAGTTCCACTTACAATGAGCAGTTCTTC

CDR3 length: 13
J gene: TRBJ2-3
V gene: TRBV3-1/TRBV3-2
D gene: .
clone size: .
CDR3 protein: CASSQRGTDTQYF
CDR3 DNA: TGTGCCAGCAGCCAACGGGGAACAGATACGCAGTATTTT

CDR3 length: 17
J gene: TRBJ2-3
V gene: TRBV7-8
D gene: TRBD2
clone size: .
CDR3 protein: CASSTRSRGGVTDTQYF
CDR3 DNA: TGTGCCAGCAGCACCCGATCCCGGGGGGGCGTCACAGATACGCAGTATTTT

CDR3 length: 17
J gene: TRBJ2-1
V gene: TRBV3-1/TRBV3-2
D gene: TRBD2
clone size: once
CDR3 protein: CASSQDLSGGLDNEQFF
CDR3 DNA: TGTGCCAGCAGCCAAGATCTTAGCGGGGGGCTAGACAATGAGCAGTTCTTC

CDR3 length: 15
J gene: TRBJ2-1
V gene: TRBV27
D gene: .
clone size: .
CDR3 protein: CASSLTGGGYNEQFF
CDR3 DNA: TGTGCCAGCAGTTTAACAGGGGGGGGATACAATGAGCAGTTCTTC

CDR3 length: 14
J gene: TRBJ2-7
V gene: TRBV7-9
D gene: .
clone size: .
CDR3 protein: CASSLGSGHHEQYF
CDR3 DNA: TGTGCCAGCAGCTTAGGGTCGGGACACCACGAGCAGTACTTC

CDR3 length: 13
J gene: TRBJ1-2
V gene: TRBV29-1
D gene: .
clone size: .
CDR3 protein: CSVAKGNGDGYTF
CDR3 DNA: TGCAGCGTGGCAAAGGGGAATGGGGATGGCTACACCTTC

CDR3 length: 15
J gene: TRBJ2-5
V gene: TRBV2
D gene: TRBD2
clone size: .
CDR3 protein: CASRPPQLARETQYF
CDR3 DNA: TGTGCCAGCAGGCCGCCTCAACTAGCGAGGGAGACCCAGTACTTC

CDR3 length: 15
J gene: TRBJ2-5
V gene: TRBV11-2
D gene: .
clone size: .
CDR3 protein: CASSFSGGAWETQYF
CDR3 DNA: TGTGCCAGCAGCTTCTCCGGCGGGGCGTGGGAGACCCAGTACTTC

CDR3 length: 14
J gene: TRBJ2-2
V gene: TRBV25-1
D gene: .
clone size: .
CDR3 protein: CASSEGSGTGELFF
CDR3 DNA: TGTGCCAGCAGTGAAGGGTCGGGCACCGGGGAGCTGTTTTTT

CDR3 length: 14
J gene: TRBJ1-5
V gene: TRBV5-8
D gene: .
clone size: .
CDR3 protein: CASSLGATAQPQHF
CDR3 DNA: TGTGCCAGCAGCTTGGGGGCAACAGCCCAGCCCCAGCATTTT

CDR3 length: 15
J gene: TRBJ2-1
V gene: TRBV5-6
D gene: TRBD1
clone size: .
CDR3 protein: CASSWETGTGGEQFF
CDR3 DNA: TGTGCCAGCAGCTGGGAAACCGGGACAGGGGGTGAGCAGTTCTTC

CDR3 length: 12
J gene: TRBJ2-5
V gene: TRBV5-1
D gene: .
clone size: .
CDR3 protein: CASGGDGETQYF
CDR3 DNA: TGCGCCAGCGGCGGGGATGGAGAGACCCAGTACTTC

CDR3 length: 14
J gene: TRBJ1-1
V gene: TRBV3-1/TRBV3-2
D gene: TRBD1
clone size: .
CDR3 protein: CASSPQGGWTEAFF
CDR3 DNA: TGTGCCAGCAGCCCACAGGGGGGGTGGACTGAAGCTTTCTTT

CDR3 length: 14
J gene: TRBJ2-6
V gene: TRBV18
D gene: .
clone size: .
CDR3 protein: CASSPEAGANVLTF
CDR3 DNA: TGTGCCAGCTCACCGGAGGCTGGGGCCAACGTCCTGACTTTC

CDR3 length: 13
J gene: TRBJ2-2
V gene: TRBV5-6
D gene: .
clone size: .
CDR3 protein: CASSALVTGELFF
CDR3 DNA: TGTGCCAGCAGCGCATTAGTCACCGGGGAGCTGTTTTTT

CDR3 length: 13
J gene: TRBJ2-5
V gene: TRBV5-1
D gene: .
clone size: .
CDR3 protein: CASSEGVSETQYF
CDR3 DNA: TGCGCCAGCAGTGAGGGAGTAAGTGAGACCCAGTACTTC

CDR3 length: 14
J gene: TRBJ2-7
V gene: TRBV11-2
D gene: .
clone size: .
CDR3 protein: CASSLEPTGYEQYF
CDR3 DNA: TGTGCCAGCAGCTTAGAACCAACCGGCTACGAGCAGTACTTC

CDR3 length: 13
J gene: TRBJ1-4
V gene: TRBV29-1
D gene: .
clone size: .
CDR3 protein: CSVTDSLNEKLFF
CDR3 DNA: TGCAGCGTTACCGACAGCCTGAATGAAAAACTGTTTTTT

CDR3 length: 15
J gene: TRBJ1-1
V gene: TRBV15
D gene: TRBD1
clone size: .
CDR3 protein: CATSRDDRVNTEAFF
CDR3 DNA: TGTGCCACCAGCAGAGATGACAGGGTAAACACTGAAGCTTTCTTT

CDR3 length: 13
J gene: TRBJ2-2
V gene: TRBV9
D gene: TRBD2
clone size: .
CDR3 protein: CASSPWTSRELFF
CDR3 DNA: TGTGCCAGCAGCCCCTGGACTAGCCGGGAGCTGTTTTTT

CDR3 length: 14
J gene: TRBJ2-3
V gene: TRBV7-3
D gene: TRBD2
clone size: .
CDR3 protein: CASSQPQTSGAQYF
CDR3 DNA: TGTGCCAGCAGCCAACCCCAGACTAGCGGGGCGCAGTATTTT

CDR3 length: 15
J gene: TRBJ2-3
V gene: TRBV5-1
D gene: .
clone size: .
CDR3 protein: CASSPEGGGTDTQYF
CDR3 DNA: TGCGCCAGCAGCCCCGAAGGGGGGGGCACAGATACGCAGTATTTT

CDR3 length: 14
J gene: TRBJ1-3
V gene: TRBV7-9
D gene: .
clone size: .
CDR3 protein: CASSSPGSGNTIYF
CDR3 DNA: TGTGCCAGCAGCTCCCCAGGCTCTGGAAACACCATATATTTT

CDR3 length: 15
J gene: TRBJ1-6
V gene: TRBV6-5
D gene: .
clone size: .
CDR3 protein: CASSRQFSYNSPLHF
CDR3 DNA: TGTGCCAGCAGTCGACAGTTCTCCTATAATTCACCCCTCCACTTT

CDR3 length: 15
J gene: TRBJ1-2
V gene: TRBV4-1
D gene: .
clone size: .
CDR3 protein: CASSQAEGVQGGYTF
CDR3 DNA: TGCGCCAGCAGCCAAGCAGAAGGGGTACAAGGGGGCTACACCTTC

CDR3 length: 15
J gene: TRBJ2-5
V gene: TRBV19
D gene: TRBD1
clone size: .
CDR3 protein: CASSMVRGSGETQYF
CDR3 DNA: TGTGCCAGTAGTATGGTCAGGGGGAGTGGGGAGACCCAGTACTTC

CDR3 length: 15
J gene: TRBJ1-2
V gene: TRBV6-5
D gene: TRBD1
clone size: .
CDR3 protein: CASSYGDRANYGYTF
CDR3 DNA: TGTGCCAGCAGTTACGGGGACAGGGCTAACTATGGCTACACCTTC

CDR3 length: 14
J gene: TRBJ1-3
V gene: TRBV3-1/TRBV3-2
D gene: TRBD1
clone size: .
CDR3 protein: CASSQGQGRDTIYF
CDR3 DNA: TGTGCCAGCAGCCAAGGACAGGGACGGGACACCATATATTTT

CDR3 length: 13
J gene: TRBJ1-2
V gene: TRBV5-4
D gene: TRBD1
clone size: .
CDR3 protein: CAIRTGEFYGYTF
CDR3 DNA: TGTGCCATAAGGACAGGGGAATTCTATGGCTACACCTTC

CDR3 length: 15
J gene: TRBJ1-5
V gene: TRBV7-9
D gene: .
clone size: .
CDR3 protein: CASSSSRDSNQPQHF
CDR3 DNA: TGTGCCAGCAGCTCCTCGCGTGATAGCAATCAGCCCCAGCATTTT

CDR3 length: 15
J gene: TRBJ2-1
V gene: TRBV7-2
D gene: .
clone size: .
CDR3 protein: CASMPLASSYNEQFF
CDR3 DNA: TGTGCCAGCATGCCCCTAGCCAGCTCCTACAATGAGCAGTTCTTC